There are a few counts of the clone carrying this T cell receptor beta chain. The source of the sample is a study of T cells after yellow fever vaccination. TCRdb re-called the 5' RACE reads with MiXCR, one entry per CDR3 protein. The table records 510,000 or so distinct CDR3 sequences, under 25% of them present only once. The CDR3 has 14 amino acids. The V end lost 5 bases, the J end lost 0 bases, and 12 bases lay between the germline ends. CDR1 is SQVTM and CDR2 is ANQGSEA in the germline V gene. The source was PBMCs, collected 15 days after the yellow fever booster vaccination. V is TRBV29-1 and J is TRBJ2-3; the D gene is possibly TRBD2 (5 bases). This clonotype was sampled from a man under 40 who received the YFV17D yellow fever vaccine. The CDR3 loop is CSVLSGGSTDTQYF. The CDR3 DNA follows: TGCAGCGTTCTATCTGGAGGAAGCACAGATACGCAGTATTTT.